This T cell receptor beta chain was documented in a study of beta chain features in type 1 diabetes. Points from the study as a whole: A pattern of fewer insertions and more deletions at VDJ junctions was seen in type 1 diabetes patients.

Germline V lookup: CDR1 SGHTA, CDR2 FQGTGA. The CDR3 spans 14 residues. Trimming took 4 bases from V and 7 from J, leaving 14 bases between them. Every bit of the isolated RNA underwent reverse transcription, so sequencing read expressed TCRB transcripts. Method: immunoSEQ multiplex PCR; TCRdb's copy keeps in-frame clones and lacks some. This table holds around 450,000 clones, roughly 10% found once. Points on this clone: Its specificity is not known.

The receptor was isolated from a woman younger than 30 in good health. The sequenced sample was naive CD4+ T cells from blood. The chain employs TRBV7-3 and TRBJ2-1; no reliable D call. CDR3 sequence reads: CASSYSGPVNEQFF. CDR3 DNA: TGTGCCAGCAGCTACTCTGGACCGGTAAATGAGCAGTTCTTC. Filled out from reference TRBV7-3 and TRBJ2-1, the complete variable domain reads GAGVSQTPSNKVTEKGKYVELRCDPISGHTALYWYRQSLGQGPEFLIYFQGTGAADDSGLPNDRFFAVRPEGSVSTLKIQRTERGDSAVYLCASSYSGPVNEQFFGPGTRLTVL.